Listed below are T cell receptor beta chains from one sample, sequenced in a study of beta chain features in type 1 diabetes. The data were produced by immunoSEQ multiplex PCR, yet TCRdb's version contains in-frame clones alone and is incomplete. This table holds 280,000 or so clones, 15% found once. Sequences were obtained from naive CD4+ T cells from blood. These receptor sequences come from a man aged 18 to 30 with type 1 diabetes. The CDR3 runs from the conserved cysteine through the conserved F or W. The D gene is left open where the match is weak. Some rows mark clone size as missing; the rest say once, few, many or name a class of expanded clone.

d_call	clone_size	v_call	j_call	cdr3_nt	cdr3_aa
-	-	TRBV30	TRBJ2-7	TGTGCCTGGAGTGTAGGCGGTAGCTCCTACGAGCAGTACTTC	CAWSVGGSSYEQYF
-	-	TRBV9	TRBJ2-1	TGTGCCAGCAGCGCGGGAACTCCCGGTTCGAATGAGCAGTTCTTC	CASSAGTPGSNEQFF
TRBD2	-	TRBV29-1	TRBJ2-1	TGCAGCGTTTGGGACAGGGGTACTCTAGCGGGAGGGTTGAACAATGAGCAGTTCTTC	CSVWDRGTLAGGLNNEQFF
-	few	TRBV28	TRBJ1-1	TGTGCCAGCAGAACCGGGGAGATGAACACTGAAGCTTTCTTT	CASRTGEMNTEAFF
TRBD2	few	TRBV5-1	TRBJ2-5	TGCGCCAGCAGCTCGGGAGCGGGGGGGCGAGAGACCCAGTACTTC	CASSSGAGGRETQYF
TRBD2	-	TRBV15	TRBJ2-1	TGTGCCACCAGCCCCGGGCTAGCGGGGAACAATGAGCAGTTCTTC	CATSPGLAGNNEQFF
TRBD1	-	TRBV30	TRBJ2-1	TGTGCCTGGAGTAACAGGGGGCATGAGCAGTTCTTC	CAWSNRGHEQFF
-	few	TRBV20-1	TRBJ1-1	TGCAGTGCTAGTGGTGGGGGGGCTTTCTTT	CSASGGGAFF
TRBD1	-	TRBV5-4	TRBJ2-1	TGTGCCAGCAGCTTACGCCCGGGACAGGCGTACAATGAGCAGTTCTTC	CASSLRPGQAYNEQFF
-	few	TRBV7-2	TRBJ2-7	TGTGCCAGCAGCTTACTAGGATACGAGCAGTACTTC	CASSLLGYEQYF
-	-	TRBV6-5	TRBJ2-7	TGTGCCAGCAGCACCGGGACTTACAACTACGAGCAGTACTTC	CASSTGTYNYEQYF
TRBD1	once	TRBV11-2	TRBJ1-1	TGTGCCAGCACCCCGACAGGGTTAGGAGCTTTCTTT	CASTPTGLGAFF
TRBD2	once	TRBV5-1	TRBJ2-7	TGCGCCAGCAGCTTGGCGACTAGCGGGACCCACGAGCAGTACTTC	CASSLATSGTHEQYF
-	few	TRBV29-1	TRBJ2-1	TGCAGCGGCGTAGCTTCCTACAATGAGCAGTTCTTC	CSGVASYNEQFF
-	-	TRBV19	TRBJ2-5	TGTGCCAGTAGTATGGTGACAGGGAGGCAGACCCAGTACTTC	CASSMVTGRQTQYF
-	few	TRBV6-5	TRBJ1-2	TGTGCCAGCACCAAACGGAGGACGGAAGGCTACACCTTC	CASTKRRTEGYTF
-	-	TRBV5-6	TRBJ1-2	TGTGCCAGCAGCTTGCGTTATCGGGTCGGCTATGGCTACACCTTC	CASSLRYRVGYGYTF
TRBD1	few	TRBV28	TRBJ1-1	TGTGCCAGCAGACTTCAGGGGGCAAACACTGAAGCTTTCTTT	CASRLQGANTEAFF
-	few	TRBV4-1	TRBJ2-1	TGCGCCAGCAGCCAAGATCGGAGTGGCGAGCAGTTCTTC	CASSQDRSGEQFF
-	few	TRBV19	TRBJ1-1	TGTGCCAGTAGTATAAACGGGAACACTGAAGCTTTCTTT	CASSINGNTEAFF
TRBD2	-	TRBV6-6	TRBJ2-1	TGTGCCAGCAGCCCGGGACTAGCGGGGGACCTCAATGAGCAGTTCTTC	CASSPGLAGDLNEQFF
-	-	TRBV9	TRBJ2-1	TGTGCCAGCAGCGTTGGACAGTCCTACAATGAGCAGTTCTTC	CASSVGQSYNEQFF
TRBD1	-	TRBV28	TRBJ2-7	TGTGCCAGCAGCCCAAGAGGGACAGGGACAGGGACCGAGCAGTACTTC	CASSPRGTGTGTEQYF